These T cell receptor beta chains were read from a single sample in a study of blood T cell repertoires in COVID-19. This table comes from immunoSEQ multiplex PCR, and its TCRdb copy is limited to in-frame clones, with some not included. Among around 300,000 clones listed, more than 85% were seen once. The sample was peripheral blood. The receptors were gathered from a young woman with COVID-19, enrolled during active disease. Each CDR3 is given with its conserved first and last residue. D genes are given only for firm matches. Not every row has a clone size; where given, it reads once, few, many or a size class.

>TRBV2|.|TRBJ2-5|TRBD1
TGTGCCAGCAGCCTCGGACAGGGGGTAGAGACCCAGTACTTC
CASSLGQGVETQYF
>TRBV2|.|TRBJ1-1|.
TGTGCCAGCATTAGGGGGGGCACTGAAGCTTTCTTT
CASIRGGTEAFF
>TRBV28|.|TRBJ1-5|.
TGTGCCAGCAGTCCTGACTTAAGGAGCAATCAGCCCCAGCATTTT
CASSPDLRSNQPQHF
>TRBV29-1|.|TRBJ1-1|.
TGCAGCGTTGTCCCCTGGGACATGAACACTGAAGCTTTCTTT
CSVVPWDMNTEAFF
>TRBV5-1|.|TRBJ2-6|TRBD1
TGCGCCAGCAGCGGCGGACAGGCCCCTCTCTCTGGGGCCAACGTCCTGACTTTC
CASSGGQAPLSGANVLTF
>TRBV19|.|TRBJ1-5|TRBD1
TGTGCCAGTAGTGTGACAGGGTATTCTTCCGATCAGCCCCAGCATTTT
CASSVTGYSSDQPQHF
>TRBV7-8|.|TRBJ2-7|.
TGTGCCAGCAGCCGAGGGGTTCAGGGGTTCGAGCAGTACTTC
CASSRGVQGFEQYF
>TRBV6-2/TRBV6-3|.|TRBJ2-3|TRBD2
TGTGCCAGCAGTTACGAAGCGGGAGGGCTAAATACGCAGTATTTT
CASSYEAGGLNTQYF
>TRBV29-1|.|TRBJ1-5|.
TGCAGCGTTACAGGGAAGGGTAATCAGCCCCAGCATTTT
CSVTGKGNQPQHF
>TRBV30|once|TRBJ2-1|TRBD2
TGTGCCTGGAGGAGAGCGGGAGGGTTCGACAATGAGCAGTTCTTC
CAWRRAGGFDNEQFF
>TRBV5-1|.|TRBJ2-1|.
TGCGCCAGCAGCTTAGGCGGGTTACGATCCTACAATGAGCAGTTCTTC
CASSLGGLRSYNEQFF
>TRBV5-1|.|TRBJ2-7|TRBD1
TGCGCCAGCAGCTTGGGTGACAGGGGGCCCTACGAGCAGTACTTC
CASSLGDRGPYEQYF
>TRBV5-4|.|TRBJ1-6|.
TGTGCCAGCAGCTTGGTGGGAGTCCTCAATTCACCCCTCCACTTT
CASSLVGVLNSPLHF
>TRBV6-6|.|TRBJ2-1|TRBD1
TGTGCCAGCAGTTATCGACAGGGCCAAAATGAGCAGTTCTTC
CASSYRQGQNEQFF
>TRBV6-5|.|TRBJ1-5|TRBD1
TGTGCCAGCAGACACGGGACAGACAATCAGCCCCAGCATTTT
CASRHGTDNQPQHF
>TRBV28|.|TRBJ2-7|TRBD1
TGTGCCAGCAGTTTAGCCCAGGGGCAGGGGGCTTACGAGCAGTACTTC
CASSLAQGQGAYEQYF
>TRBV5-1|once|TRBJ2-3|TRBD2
TGCGCCAGCAGCTCCGGGAGGGCCTTTACAGATACGCAGTATTTT
CASSSGRAFTDTQYF
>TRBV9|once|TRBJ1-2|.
TGTGCCAGCAGCGTAGGGACAGTACTCTATGGCTACACCTTC
CASSVGTVLYGYTF
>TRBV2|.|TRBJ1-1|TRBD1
TGTGCCAGCAGGACAGGGGGCCTGGGTAGCTCTGAAGCTTTCTTT
CASRTGGLGSSEAFF
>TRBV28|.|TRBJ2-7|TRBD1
TGTGCCAGCAGTCAGACAGGGTTCAGCTCCTACGAGCAGTACTTC
CASSQTGFSSYEQYF
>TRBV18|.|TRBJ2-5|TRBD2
TGTGCCAGCTCACCACTGGGACTACAAGAGACCCAGTACTTC
CASSPLGLQETQYF
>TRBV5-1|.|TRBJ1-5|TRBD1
TGCGCCAGCAGCTTAACAGGGGGTAGCAATCAGCCCCAGCATTTT
CASSLTGGSNQPQHF
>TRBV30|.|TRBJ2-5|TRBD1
TGTGCCTGGAGTGTAGGGGCCTCCGGGACAGGGGAAGGGACCCAGTACTTC
CAWSVGASGTGEGTQYF
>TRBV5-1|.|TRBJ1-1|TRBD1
TGCGCCAGCAGCACCCGGGACAGGGTCGGCACTGAAGCTTTCTTT
CASSTRDRVGTEAFF
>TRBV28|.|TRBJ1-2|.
TGTGCCAGCAGTTTAGGAGGCGGGGGGGCAAATGGCTACACCTTC
CASSLGGGGANGYTF
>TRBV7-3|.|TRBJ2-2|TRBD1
TGTGCCAGCAGCTCGAGGACAGGGGAGAACACCGGGGAGCTGTTTTTT
CASSSRTGENTGELFF
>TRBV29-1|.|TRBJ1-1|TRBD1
TGCAGCGTTGTGGGGAGAGGGACAGGGGCGCTAGCGAACACTGAAGCTTTCTTT
CSVVGRGTGALANTEAFF
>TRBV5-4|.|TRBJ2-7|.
TGTGCCAGCAGCTTGGAGGCGGTTACCTACGAGCAGTACTTC
CASSLEAVTYEQYF
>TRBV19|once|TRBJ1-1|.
TGTGCCAGTAGTATAATTGGGAGGCCTGAAGCTTTCTTT
CASSIIGRPEAFF
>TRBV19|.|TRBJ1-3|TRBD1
TGTGCCAGTAGTACCGAGCGGACAGGGTTTGGAAACACCATATATTTT
CASSTERTGFGNTIYF
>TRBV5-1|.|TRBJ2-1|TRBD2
TGCGCCAGCAGCTTGGCCTCAGCGGGAGCTTTTAATGAGCAGTTCTTC
CASSLASAGAFNEQFF